The TCR beta chain under discussion was sequenced for a study of OX40 agonist ivuxolimab in advanced cancers. The overall study: Melanoma, hepatocellular carcinoma, head and neck or renal cell cancer occurred in dose-escalation patients. Partial responses occurred in three patients (one hepatocellular carcinoma, two cutaneous melanoma). Overall study results and limits: Antigen specificity was not determined for the expanded peripheral T cells.

The method was immunoSEQ multiplex PCR; TCRdb's version includes in-frame clones alone and lacks a portion of them. The sample yields tens of thousands of clones, 84% seen once. The timepoints at which blood was sampled were baseline, cycle 4 day 1, and cycle 7 day 1. A word on this clone: Its antigen is still unknown.

The CDR3 is 14 residues long. Germline CDR1 reads SGDLS; CDR2 reads YYNGEE. V was pared by 6 bases and J by 4 bases, with 14 bases between. The V call is TRBV9, the J call TRBJ2-1, with D possibly matching TRBD1 (6 bases). The sequence derives from an adult with an advanced solid tumor such as melanoma, head and neck, liver or kidney cancer. The sample in question was CD4+ or CD8+ T cells sorted from blood, obtained in a trial of the OX40 agonist ivuxolimab. CDR3 bases: TGTGCCAGCAACTCAGGGGTGCATTACAATGAGCAGTTCTTC. It yields the protein CASNSGVHYNEQFF.